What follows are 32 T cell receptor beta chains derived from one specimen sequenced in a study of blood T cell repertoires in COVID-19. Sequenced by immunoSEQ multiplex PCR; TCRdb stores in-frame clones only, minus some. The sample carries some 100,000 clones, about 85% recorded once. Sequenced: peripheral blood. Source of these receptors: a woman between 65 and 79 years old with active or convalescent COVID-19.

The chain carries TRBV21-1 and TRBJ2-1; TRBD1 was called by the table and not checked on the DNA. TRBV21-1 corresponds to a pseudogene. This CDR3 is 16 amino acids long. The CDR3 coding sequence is TGTGCCAGCAGCAAAGCGCTTTGGGACAGGGGGGATGAGCAGTTCTTC. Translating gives CASSKALWDRGDEQFF.

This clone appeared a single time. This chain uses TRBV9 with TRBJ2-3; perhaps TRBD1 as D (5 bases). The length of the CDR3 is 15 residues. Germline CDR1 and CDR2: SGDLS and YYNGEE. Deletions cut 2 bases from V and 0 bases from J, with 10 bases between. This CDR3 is CASSVSTASTDTQYF. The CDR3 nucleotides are TGTGCCAGCAGCGTTTCGACAGCCAGCACAGATACGCAGTATTTT.

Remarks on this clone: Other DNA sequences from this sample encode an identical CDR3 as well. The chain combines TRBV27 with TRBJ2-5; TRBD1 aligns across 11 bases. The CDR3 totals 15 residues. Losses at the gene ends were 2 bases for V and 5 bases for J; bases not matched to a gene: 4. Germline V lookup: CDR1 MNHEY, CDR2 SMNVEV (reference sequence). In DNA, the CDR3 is TGTGCCAGCAGTTTAGGACAGGGGGCTCGGGAGACCCAGTACTTC. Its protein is CASSLGQGARETQYF.

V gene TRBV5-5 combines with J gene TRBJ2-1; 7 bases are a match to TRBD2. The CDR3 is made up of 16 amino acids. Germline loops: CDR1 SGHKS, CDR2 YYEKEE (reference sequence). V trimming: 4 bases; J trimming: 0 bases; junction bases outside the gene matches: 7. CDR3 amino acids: CASSQSGASSYNEQFF. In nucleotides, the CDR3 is TGTGCCAGCAGCCAAAGCGGGGCAAGCTCCTACAATGAGCAGTTCTTC.

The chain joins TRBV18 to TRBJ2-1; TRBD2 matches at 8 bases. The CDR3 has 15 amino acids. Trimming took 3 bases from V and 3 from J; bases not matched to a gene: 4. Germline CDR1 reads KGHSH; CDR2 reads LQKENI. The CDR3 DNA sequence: TGTGCCAGCTCACCTGGGCTAGCGGGCTACAATGAGCAGTTCTTC. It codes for CASSPGLAGYNEQFF.

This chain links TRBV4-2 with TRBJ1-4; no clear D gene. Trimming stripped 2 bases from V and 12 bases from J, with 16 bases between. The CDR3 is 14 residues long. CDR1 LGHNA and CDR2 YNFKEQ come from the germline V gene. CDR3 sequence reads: CASSQRPNNEELFF. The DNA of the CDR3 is TGTGCCAGCAGCCAAAGACCCAATAATGAGGAACTGTTTTTT.

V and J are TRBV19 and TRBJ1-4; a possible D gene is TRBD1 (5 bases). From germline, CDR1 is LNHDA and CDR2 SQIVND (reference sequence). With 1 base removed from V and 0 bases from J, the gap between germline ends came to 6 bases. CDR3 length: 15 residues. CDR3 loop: CASSIGQTTNEKLFF. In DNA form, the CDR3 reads TGTGCCAGTAGTATAGGACAGACAACTAATGAAAAACTGTTTTTT. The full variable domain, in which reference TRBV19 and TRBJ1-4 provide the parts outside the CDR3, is DGGITQSPKYLFRKEGQNVTLSCEQNLNHDAMYWYRQDPGQGLRLIYYSQIVNDFQKGDIAEGYSVSREKKESFPLTVTSAQKNPTAFYLCASSIGQTTNEKLFFGSGTQLSVL.

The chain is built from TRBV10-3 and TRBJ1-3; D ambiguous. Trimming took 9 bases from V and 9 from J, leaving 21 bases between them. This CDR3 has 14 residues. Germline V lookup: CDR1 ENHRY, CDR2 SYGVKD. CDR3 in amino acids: CAIRGGGLGSTIYF. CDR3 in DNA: TGTGCCATTCGGGGAGGCGGCCTCGGGAGCACCATATATTTT.

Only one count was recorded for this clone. CDR3 DNA sequence: TGTGCCAGCGACCCCCTTCGGAGGGGAGCAGATACGCAGTATTTT. Translating gives CASDPLRRGADTQYF. The chain combines TRBV28 with TRBJ2-3; TRBD2 might be the D (6 bases). CDR3 size: 15 residues. With 8 bases removed from V and 4 bases from J, the gap between germline ends came to 19 bases. Germline V gene sequence: CDR1 MDHEN, CDR2 SYDVKM.

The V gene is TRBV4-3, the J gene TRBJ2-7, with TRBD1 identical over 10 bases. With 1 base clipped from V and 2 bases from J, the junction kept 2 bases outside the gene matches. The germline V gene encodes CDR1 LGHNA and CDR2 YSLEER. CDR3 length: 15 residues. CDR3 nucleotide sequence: TGCGCCAGCAGCCAAGGGACAGGGGGGGCCTACGAGCAGTACTTC. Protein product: CASSQGTGGAYEQYF.

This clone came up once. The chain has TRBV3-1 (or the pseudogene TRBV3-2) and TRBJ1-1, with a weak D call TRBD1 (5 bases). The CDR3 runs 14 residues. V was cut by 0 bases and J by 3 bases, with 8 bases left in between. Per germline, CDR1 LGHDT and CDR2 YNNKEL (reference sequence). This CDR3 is CASSQEMTDTEAFF. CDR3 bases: TGTGCCAGCAGCCAAGAAATGACAGACACTGAAGCTTTCTTT.

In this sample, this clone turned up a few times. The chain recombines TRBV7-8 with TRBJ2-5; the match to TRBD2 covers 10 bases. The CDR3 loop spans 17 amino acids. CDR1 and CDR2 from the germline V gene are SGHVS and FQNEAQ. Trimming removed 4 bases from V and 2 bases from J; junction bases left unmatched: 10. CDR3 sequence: CASSSASSGSGQETQYF. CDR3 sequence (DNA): TGTGCCAGCAGCTCCGCTTCTAGCGGGAGTGGTCAAGAGACCCAGTACTTC.

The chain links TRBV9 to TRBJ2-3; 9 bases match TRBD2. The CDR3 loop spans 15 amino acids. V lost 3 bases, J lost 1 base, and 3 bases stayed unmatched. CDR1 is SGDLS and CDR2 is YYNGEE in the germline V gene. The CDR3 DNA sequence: TGTGCCAGCAGCGCAAAGCGGGGGGGCACAGATACGCAGTATTTT. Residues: CASSAKRGGTDTQYF.

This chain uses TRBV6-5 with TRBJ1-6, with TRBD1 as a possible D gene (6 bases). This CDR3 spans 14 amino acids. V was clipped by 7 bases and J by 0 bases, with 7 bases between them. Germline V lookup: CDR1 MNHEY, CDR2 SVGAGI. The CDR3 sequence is CASKDSSYNSPLHF. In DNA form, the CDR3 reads TGTGCCAGCAAGGACAGCTCCTATAATTCACCCCTCCACTTT.

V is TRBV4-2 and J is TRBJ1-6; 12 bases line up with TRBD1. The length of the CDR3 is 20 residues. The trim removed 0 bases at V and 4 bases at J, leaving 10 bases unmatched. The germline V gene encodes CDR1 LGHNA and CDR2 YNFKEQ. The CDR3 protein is CASSQEPGQGARTYNSPLHF. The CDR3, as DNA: TGTGCCAGCAGCCAAGAACCGGGACAGGGGGCGCGTACGTATAATTCACCCCTCCACTTT.

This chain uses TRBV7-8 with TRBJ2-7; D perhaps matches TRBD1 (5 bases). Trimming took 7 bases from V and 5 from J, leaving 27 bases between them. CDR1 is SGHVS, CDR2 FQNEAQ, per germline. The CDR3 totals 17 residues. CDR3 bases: TGTGCCAGCAAAGGGGAACAGGCTAATATTCCCCTCGACGAGCAGTACTTC. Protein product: CASKGEQANIPLDEQYF.

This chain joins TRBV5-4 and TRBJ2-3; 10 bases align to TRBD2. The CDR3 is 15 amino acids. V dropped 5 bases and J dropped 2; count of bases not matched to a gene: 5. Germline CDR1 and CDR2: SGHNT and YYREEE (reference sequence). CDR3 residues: CASRGGLAATDTQYF. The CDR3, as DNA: TGTGCCAGCAGAGGCGGACTAGCGGCCACAGATACGCAGTATTTT. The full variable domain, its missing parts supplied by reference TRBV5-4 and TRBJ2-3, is ETGVTQSPTHLIKTRGQQVTLRCSSQSGHNTVSWYQQALGQGPQFIFQYYREEENGRGNFPPRFSGLQFPNYSSELNVNALELDDSALYLCASRGGLAATDTQYFGPGTRLTVL.

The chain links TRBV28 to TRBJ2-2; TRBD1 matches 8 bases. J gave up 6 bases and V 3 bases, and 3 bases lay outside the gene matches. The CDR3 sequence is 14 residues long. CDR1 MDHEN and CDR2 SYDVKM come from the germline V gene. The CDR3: CASSFRQGSGELFF. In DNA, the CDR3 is TGTGCCAGCAGTTTCCGACAGGGGTCCGGGGAGCTGTTTTTT.

The CDR3 DNA follows: TGTGCCAGCAGCCCGACTAGCGGGGGGTACAATGAGCAGTTCTTC. Translating gives CASSPTSGGYNEQFF. V and J are TRBV7-9 and TRBJ2-1, with 13 bases aligning to TRBD2. CDR3 size: 15 residues. The J segment lost 4 bases and the V segment lost 5 bases, leaving 2 bases of the junction unmatched. Germline V gene sequence: CDR1 SEHNR, CDR2 FQNEAQ (reference sequence).

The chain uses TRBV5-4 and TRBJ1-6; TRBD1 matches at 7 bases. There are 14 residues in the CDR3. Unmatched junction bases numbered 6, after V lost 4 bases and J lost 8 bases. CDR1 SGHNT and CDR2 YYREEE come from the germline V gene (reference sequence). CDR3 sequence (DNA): TGTGCCAGCAGCCAGGGACAGCCAGATTCACCCCTCCACTTT. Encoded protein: CASSQGQPDSPLHF. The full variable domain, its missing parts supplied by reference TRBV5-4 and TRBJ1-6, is ETGVTQSPTHLIKTRGQQVTLRCSSQSGHNTVSWYQQALGQGPQFIFQYYREEENGRGNFPPRFSGLQFPNYSSELNVNALELDDSALYLCASSQGQPDSPLHFGNGTRLTVT.

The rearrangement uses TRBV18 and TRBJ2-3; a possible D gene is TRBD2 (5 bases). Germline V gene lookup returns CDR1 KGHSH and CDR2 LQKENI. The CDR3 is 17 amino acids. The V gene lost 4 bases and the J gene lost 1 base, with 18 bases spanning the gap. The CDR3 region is CASSQATLAGRTDTQYF. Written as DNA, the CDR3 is TGTGCCAGCTCACAGGCGACTTTGGCGGGTCGCACAGATACGCAGTATTTT.

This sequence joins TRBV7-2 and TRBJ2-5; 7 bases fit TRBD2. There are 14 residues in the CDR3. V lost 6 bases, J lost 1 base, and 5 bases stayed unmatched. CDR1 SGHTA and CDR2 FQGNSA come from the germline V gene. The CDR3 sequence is CASRSSGLQETQYF. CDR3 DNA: TGTGCCAGCAGATCTAGCGGCCTCCAAGAGACCCAGTACTTC.

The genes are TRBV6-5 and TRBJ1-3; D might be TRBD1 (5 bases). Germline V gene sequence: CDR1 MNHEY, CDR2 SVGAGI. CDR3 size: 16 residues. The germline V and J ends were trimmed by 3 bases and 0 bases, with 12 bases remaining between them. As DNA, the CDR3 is TGTGCCAGCAGTTATGCGGGGCCGACCTCTGGAAACACCATATATTTT. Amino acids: CASSYAGPTSGNTIYF.

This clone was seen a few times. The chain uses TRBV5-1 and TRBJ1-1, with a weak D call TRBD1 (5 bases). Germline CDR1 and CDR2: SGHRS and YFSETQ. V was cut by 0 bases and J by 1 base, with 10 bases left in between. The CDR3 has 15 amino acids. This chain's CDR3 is CASSLDSGQNTEAFF. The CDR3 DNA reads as TGCGCCAGCAGCTTGGATTCAGGGCAGAACACTGAAGCTTTCTTT.

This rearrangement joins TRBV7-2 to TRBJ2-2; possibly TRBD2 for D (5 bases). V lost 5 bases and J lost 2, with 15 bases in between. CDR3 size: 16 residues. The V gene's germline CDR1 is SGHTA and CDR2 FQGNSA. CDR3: CASSPGGLANTGELFF. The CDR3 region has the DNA TGTGCCAGCAGCCCTGGCGGCCTAGCAAACACCGGGGAGCTGTTTTTT.

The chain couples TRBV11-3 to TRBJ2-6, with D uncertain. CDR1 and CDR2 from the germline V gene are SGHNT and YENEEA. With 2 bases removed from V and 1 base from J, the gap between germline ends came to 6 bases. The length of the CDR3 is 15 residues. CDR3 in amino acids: CASSLPISGANVLTF. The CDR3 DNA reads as TGTGCCAGCAGCTTACCAATTTCTGGGGCCAACGTCCTGACTTTC. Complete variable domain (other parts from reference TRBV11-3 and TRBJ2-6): EAGVVQSPRYKIIEKKQPVAFWCNPISGHNTLYWYLQNLGQGPELLIRYENEEAVDDSQLPKDRFSAERLKGVDSTLKIQPAELGDSAVYLCASSLPISGANVLTFGAGSRLTVL.

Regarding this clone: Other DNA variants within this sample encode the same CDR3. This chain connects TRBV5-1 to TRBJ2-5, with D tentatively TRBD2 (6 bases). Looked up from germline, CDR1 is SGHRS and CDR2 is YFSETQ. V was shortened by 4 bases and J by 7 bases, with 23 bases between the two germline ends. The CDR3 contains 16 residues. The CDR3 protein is CASSGGTKGQRGTQYF. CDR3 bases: TGCGCCAGCAGCGGCGGGACCAAGGGTCAGCGTGGGACCCAGTACTTC.

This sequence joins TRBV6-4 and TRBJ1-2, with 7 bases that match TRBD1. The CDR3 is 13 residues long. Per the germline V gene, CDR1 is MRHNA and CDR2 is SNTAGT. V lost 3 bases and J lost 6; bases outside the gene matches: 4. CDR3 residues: CASSERQGNGYTF. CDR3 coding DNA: TGTGCCAGCAGTGAAAGACAGGGAAATGGCTACACCTTC.

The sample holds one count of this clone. DNA for the CDR3: TGTGCCAGCAGCTTAGGACAGGGGGCAACTAATGAAAAACTGTTTTTT. The encoded protein is CASSLGQGATNEKLFF. The J gene is TRBJ1-4, the V gene TRBV7-9, with TRBD1 matching 9 bases. The CDR3 sequence is 16 residues long. Germline CDR1 reads SEHNR; CDR2 reads FQNEAQ (reference sequence). Germline trimming cut 1 base from V and 0 bases from J; bases unmatched to any gene: 0.

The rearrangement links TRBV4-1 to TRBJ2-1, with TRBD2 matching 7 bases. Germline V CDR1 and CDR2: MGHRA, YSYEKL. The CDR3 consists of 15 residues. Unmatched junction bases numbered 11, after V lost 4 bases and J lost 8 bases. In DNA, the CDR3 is TGCGCCAGCAGCCTTATCGGACTAGGCGCCCATGAGCAGTTCTTC. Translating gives CASSLIGLGAHEQFF.

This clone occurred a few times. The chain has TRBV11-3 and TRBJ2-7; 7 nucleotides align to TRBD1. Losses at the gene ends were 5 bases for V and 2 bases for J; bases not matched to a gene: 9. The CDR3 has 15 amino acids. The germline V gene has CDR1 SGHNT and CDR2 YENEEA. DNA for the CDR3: TGTGCCAGCAGCACGACAGGGTTTGGTGCCTACGAGCAGTACTTC. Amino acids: CASSTTGFGAYEQYF.

The CDR3: CASTGTMLMNTEAFF. CDR3 DNA: TGTGCCAGCACTGGGACAATGCTCATGAACACTGAAGCTTTCTTT. The J gene is TRBJ1-1, the V gene TRBV2; D is possibly TRBD1 (6 bases). The germline V and J ends were trimmed by 7 bases and 0 bases, with 15 bases remaining between them. CDR3 size: 15 residues. Germline CDR1 reads SNHLY; CDR2 reads FYNNEI.